This TCR beta chain derives from a study of OX40 agonist ivuxolimab in advanced cancers. Trimming removed 3 bases from V and 2 bases from J, with 13 bases in between. The CDR3 has 15 amino acids. Germline V CDR1 and CDR2: SEHNR, FQNEAQ (reference sequence). Produced via immunoSEQ multiplex PCR; TCRdb's table is partial and in-frame only. The sample holds tens of thousands of clones, 75% to 95% seen once. This TCR was recovered from an adult with an advanced solid tumor such as melanoma, head and neck, liver or kidney cancer. The chain links TRBV7-9 to TRBJ2-5; D ambiguous. The starting material was CD4+ or CD8+ T cells sorted from blood, obtained in a trial of the OX40 agonist ivuxolimab. The CDR3 sequence: CASSFFAGWQETQYF. Here the CDR3 DNA reads TGTGCCAGCAGCTTTTTTGCTGGATGGCAAGAGACCCAGTACTTC.